Listed here are 17 T cell receptor beta chains from one sample, sequenced in a study of PD-L1 blockade in urothelial cancer. Sample time point: pretreatment peripheral blood. Some clones are missing from TCRdb's copy, which holds only in-frame ones; the method was immunoSEQ multiplex PCR. The data contain over 45,000 clones, about 86% of them seen just once; the ten biggest clones take up about 20%. Sequenced here: PBMCs, sampled around atezolizumab (anti-PD-L1) treatment. The receptors stem from a man between 60 and 75 years old with urothelial cancer.

This chain connects TRBV29-1 to TRBJ1-2; D perhaps matches TRBD1 (6 bases). Germline loops: CDR1 SQVTM, CDR2 ANQGSEA. This CDR3 spans 15 amino acids. V gave up 6 bases and J gave up 2 bases, with 19 bases separating them. CDR3 region: CSVREEDRQNYGYTF. CDR3 nucleotide sequence: TGCAGCGTGCGGGAGGAGGACAGACAGAACTATGGCTACACCTTC. The variable domain in full, completed from reference TRBV29-1 and TRBJ1-2, reads SAVISQKPSRDICQRGTSLTIQCQVDSQVTMMFWYRQQPGQSLTLIATANQGSEATYESGFVIDKFPISRPNLTFSTLTVSNMSPEDSSIYLCSVREEDRQNYGYTFGSGTRLTVV.

The rearrangement links TRBV5-1 to TRBJ2-6, with D possibly TRBD1 on 6 matching bases. Trimming removed 3 bases at V and 2 bases at J, with 9 bases between. Germline loops: CDR1 SGHRS, CDR2 YFSETQ. The CDR3 has 15 amino acids. CDR3 sequence reads: CASSSQGPGANVLTF. CDR3 bases: TGCGCCAGCAGCTCCCAGGGGCCTGGGGCCAACGTCCTGACTTTC.

This clone was seen just once. V and J are TRBV5-1 and TRBJ1-3; D perhaps matches TRBD1 (5 bases). Trimming left V 0 bases short and J 0 bases short, with 10 bases between. CDR3 length: 16 residues. Germline V gene sequence: CDR1 SGHRS, CDR2 YFSETQ. Here the CDR3 DNA reads TGCGCCAGCAGCTTGGAGGGGCCTAGCTCTGGAAACACCATATATTTT. Protein: CASSLEGPSSGNTIYF.

The chain has TRBV5-1 and TRBJ1-1; TRBD1 is a possible D gene (6 bases). CDR1 is SGHRS, CDR2 YFSETQ, per germline. CDR3 size: 14 residues. The ends were cut back, 3 bases at V and 0 bases at J, with 9 bases in the middle. As DNA, the CDR3 is TGCGCCAGCAGCTCGCAGGGGATGAACACTGAAGCTTTCTTT. Amino acid sequence: CASSSQGMNTEAFF.

The chain links TRBV4-2 to TRBJ2-4; a weak D match, TRBD2 (7 bases). V was pared by 5 bases and J by 1 base, with 21 bases between. This CDR3 has 18 residues. CDR1 is LGHNA, CDR2 YNFKEQ, per germline. The CDR3 region is CASSSGARGVGAKNIQYF. The CDR3 coding sequence is TGTGCCAGCAGCTCGGGGGCTCGGGGGGTAGGGGCCAAAAACATTCAGTACTTC.

The table lists this clone with many counts. This rearrangement joins TRBV5-4 to TRBJ2-7; TRBD2 aligns across 8 bases. Losses at the gene ends were 0 bases for V and 3 bases for J; bases not matched to a gene: 11. Germline V gene lookup returns CDR1 SGHNT and CDR2 YYREEE (reference sequence). The CDR3 runs 17 residues. The CDR3 DNA reads TGTGCCAGCAGCTTGGATGCCGGGACTAGAGGACTCTACGAGCAGTACTTC. Amino acid sequence: CASSLDAGTRGLYEQYF.

This chain joins TRBV5-5 and TRBJ1-4; D remains unclear. The CDR3 runs 17 residues. V lost 4 bases and J lost 0, with 16 bases in between. CDR1 SGHKS and CDR2 YYEKEE come from the germline V gene (reference sequence). The DNA of the CDR3 is TGTGCCAGCAGCCAACCTCTGAGGCGAGCAACTAATGAAAAACTGTTTTTT. The encoded protein is CASSQPLRRATNEKLFF.

The chain joins TRBV5-4 to TRBJ2-7; weak D call: TRBD2 (5 bases). V lost 1 base to trimming and J lost 6 bases, with 8 bases between them. The germline gives CDR1 SGHNT, CDR2 YYREEE (reference sequence). The CDR3 spans 12 residues. The CDR3 DNA follows: TGTGCCAGCAGCTTGCGGGGATCCGAGCAGTACTTC. Its translation: CASSLRGSEQYF.

The chain uses TRBV19 and TRBJ2-6; a weak D match, TRBD1 (5 bases). CDR1 LNHDA and CDR2 SQIVND come from the germline V gene (reference sequence). Trimming left V 7 bases short and J 0 bases short, with 19 bases between. The CDR3 has 18 amino acids. The CDR3 here is CASKQTDFTFSGANVLTF. The CDR3, as DNA: TGTGCCAGTAAACAGACAGACTTCACTTTCTCTGGGGCCAACGTCCTGACTTTC.

The chain employs TRBV6-6 and TRBJ2-2; 7 nucleotides agree with TRBD1. CDR1 and CDR2 (germline): MNHNY, SVGAGI (reference sequence). The CDR3 is 13 amino acids. The V and J ends lost 6 bases and 4 bases, in that order; junction bases with no gene match: 2. The CDR3 loop is CASSRGTTGELFF. DNA for the CDR3: TGTGCCAGCAGCAGGGGGACCACCGGGGAGCTGTTTTTT.

In its sample, this clone was seen once. V gene TRBV7-9 combines with J gene TRBJ2-7; TRBD1 is a possible D gene (5 bases). The CDR3 sequence is 11 residues long. With 2 bases removed from V and 6 bases from J, the gap between germline ends came to 5 bases. Germline-derived CDR1 and CDR2 are SEHNR and FQNEAQ (reference sequence). CDR3 nucleotides: TGTGCCAGCAGCTTACAGGGCGAGCAGTACTTC. Protein sequence: CASSLQGEQYF. Supplemented by reference TRBV7-9 and TRBJ2-7, the full variable domain reads DTGVSQNPRHKITKRGQNVTFRCDPISEHNRLYWYRQTLGQGPEFLTYFQNEAQLEKSRLLSDRFSAERPKGSFSTLEIQRTEQGDSAMYLCASSLQGEQYFGPGTRLTVT.

The chain carries TRBV7-6 and TRBJ1-4; D unresolved. The ends were cut back, 5 bases at V and 0 bases at J, with 10 bases in the middle. The CDR3 totals 15 residues. Per the germline V gene, CDR1 is SGHVS and CDR2 is FNYEAQ. The CDR3 is CASSPGQTTNEKLFF. For the CDR3, the DNA is TGTGCCAGCAGCCCAGGCCAGACAACTAATGAAAAACTGTTTTTT. Full variable domain (outside the CDR3, taken from reference TRBV7-6 and TRBJ1-4): GAGVSQSPRYKVTKRGQDVALRCDPISGHVSLYWYRQALGQGPEFLTYFNYEAQQDKSGLPNDRFSAERPEGSISTLTIQRTEQRDSAMYRCASSPGQTTNEKLFFGSGTQLSVL.

This clone was seen a single time. The chain links TRBV15 to TRBJ1-4; 10 bases map to TRBD1. The CDR3 contains 16 residues. Per germline, CDR1 LNHNV and CDR2 YYDKDF (reference sequence). J was trimmed by 5 bases and V by 2 bases; bases with no gene match: 5. This CDR3 is CATSRTGQGENEKLFF. The CDR3 nucleotides are TGTGCCACCAGCAGAACAGGACAGGGGGAGAATGAAAAACTGTTTTTT.

The chain carries TRBV2 and TRBJ1-3; no clear D gene. The germline gives CDR1 SNHLY, CDR2 FYNNEI. This CDR3 contains 14 residues. Trimming shortened V by 2 bases and J by 4 bases, and 9 bases separated the two germline ends. In DNA, the CDR3 is TGTGCCAGCAGTGAAAGTTTGGCAGGAAACACCATATATTTT. It encodes CASSESLAGNTIYF.

The CDR3 DNA sequence: TGTGCCAGCTCCGAGGGACACTCTGGAAACACCATATATTTT. Protein: CASSEGHSGNTIYF. V gene TRBV6-1 combines with J gene TRBJ1-3; D is perhaps TRBD1 (6 bases). The CDR3 has 14 residues. Germline lookup yields CDR1 MNHNS and CDR2 SASEGT. Between the trimmed V and J ends, which lost 8 bases and 0 bases, there was a span of 11 bases.

The chain carries TRBV5-1 and TRBJ2-3; perhaps TRBD1 as D (5 bases). Trimming removed 4 bases from V and 3 bases from J, with 12 bases in between. Germline CDR1 reads SGHRS; CDR2 reads YFSETQ. CDR3 size: 14 residues. The CDR3 loop reads CASSAIDSTDTQYF. The DNA of the CDR3 is TGCGCCAGCAGCGCCATCGACAGTACAGATACGCAGTATTTT.

The chain links TRBV5-4 to TRBJ2-1, with TRBD1 identical over 9 bases. Per the germline V gene, CDR1 is SGHNT and CDR2 is YYREEE (reference sequence). V lost 4 bases and J lost 1; bases outside the gene matches: 3. The CDR3 runs 15 residues. In nucleotides, the CDR3 is TGTGCCAGCAGCGCCGGGACAGGGTCCTACAATGAGCAGTTCTTC. Translating gives CASSAGTGSYNEQFF.